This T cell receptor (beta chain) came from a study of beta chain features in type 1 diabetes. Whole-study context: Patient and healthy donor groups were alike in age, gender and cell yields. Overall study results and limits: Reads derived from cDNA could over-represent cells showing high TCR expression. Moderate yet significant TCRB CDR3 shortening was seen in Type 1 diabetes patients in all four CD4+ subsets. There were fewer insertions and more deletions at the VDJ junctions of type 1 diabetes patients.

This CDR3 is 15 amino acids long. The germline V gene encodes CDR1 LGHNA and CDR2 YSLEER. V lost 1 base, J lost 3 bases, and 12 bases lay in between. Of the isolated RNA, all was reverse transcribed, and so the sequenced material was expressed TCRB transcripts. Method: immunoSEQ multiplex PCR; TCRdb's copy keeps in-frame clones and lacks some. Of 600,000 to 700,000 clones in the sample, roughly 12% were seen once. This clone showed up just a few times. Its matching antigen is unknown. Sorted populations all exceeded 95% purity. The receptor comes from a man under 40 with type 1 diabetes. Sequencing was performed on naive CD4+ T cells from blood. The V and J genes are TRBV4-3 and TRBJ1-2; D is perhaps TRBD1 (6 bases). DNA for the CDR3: TGCGCCAGCAGCCAAGTGTGGGGGCGCGACTATGGCTACACCTTC. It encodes CASSQVWGRDYGYTF.